This T cell receptor (beta chain) comes out of a study of blood T cell repertoires in COVID-19. On this clone itself: Other DNA sequences in this specimen translate into the identical CDR3.

Produced via immunoSEQ multiplex PCR; TCRdb's table is partial and in-frame only. The top ten clones hold 3% to 4.5% of a sample with over 100,000 clones, about 79% of them seen once. The germline V gene encodes CDR1 GTSNPN and CDR2 SVGIG (reference sequence). Trimming shortened V by 4 bases and J by 4 bases, and 8 bases separated the two germline ends. The CDR3 runs 11 residues. The specimen was peripheral blood. The sequence was obtained from a woman of 80 years or more with acute or convalescent COVID-19. The chain couples TRBV30 to TRBJ2-7, with D possibly TRBD1 on 5 matching bases. The DNA of the CDR3 is TGTGCCTGGAAAAGGGGTTACGAGCAGTACTTC. The encoded protein is CAWKRGYEQYF.